A single T cell receptor (beta chain) is shown here with its context. Antigen: not known. This sample was taken from a study of T cell responses to AZD1222 COVID-19 vaccine. General observations from the study: Within unmutated variant regions lay the reported targets of nearly half of spike-specific TCRs. The donor cohort was predominantly white British with a female majority, and clonal diversity may have been underestimated. Of the AZD1222 recipients, only 5 to 7 were seropositive at baseline.

CDR1 is LGHNA, CDR2 YNFKEQ, per germline. Trimming left V 4 bases short and J 2 bases short, with 12 bases between. The CDR3 loop spans 14 amino acids. Using immunoSEQ multiplex PCR, the repertoire was profiled, and TCRdb retains in-frame clones only, with some absent. There are 150,000 to 200,000 clones in the sample; roughly 90% occur only once, and approximately 4.4% lies in the top ten. The chain carries TRBV4-2 and TRBJ2-7; D is perhaps TRBD2 (5 bases). This TCR was sampled from an adult in good health. This sample comprised peripheral blood, obtained on day 0 of AZD1222 vaccination. CDR3 amino acids: CASSPAGLTYEQYF. The DNA for the CDR3 is TGTGCCAGCAGCCCTGCGGGCCTAACCTACGAGCAGTACTTC.